Sequencing of this T cell receptor (beta chain) was carried out in a study of shared clonotypes between healthy human individuals (TCRdb year 2020). For context, the study as a whole: A couple of women and a few men aged 18 to 49 years were included in the cohort. Per donor, three plates each were used for CD4 naive and CD4 memory, two for CD8 naive, and one for CD8 memory. Libraries were prepared and TCR repertoires were sequenced by different laboratories using diverse techniques, in order to increase sequencing depth and limit assay-specific biases. To estimate repertoire size and how much clonotype sharing occurs between individuals, the study deeply sequenced the blood TCR repertoires of 5 or 6 healthy adults. Leukapheresis yielded between about 0.9 and 8.9 billion PBMCs per donor.

Details on this clone: Its antigen is still unknown. Base qualities are not at hand, and no much larger clone is one base apart.

Results the study describes overall, beyond this receptor: Pairwise subsampling led to the expectation that sequencing depth would affect the degree of clonotype sharing among donors. Incomplete sequencing was indicated by rarefaction of sorted-subset datasets, despite the large sequencing depth. Larger estimated clonotype richness was generally found for naive subsets than for memory subsets. The genetic and exposure-history diversity represented was limited by the small number of donors. Sampling was limited to blood, and TCR repertoires in tissue likely differ from TCR repertoires in blood. Compared with non-shared clonotypes, clonotypes shared by all four sorted-subset donors had higher generation probabilities. Approximately 5% of naive CD4, 3.5% of naive CD8, approximately 2.2% of memory CD4, and 0.35% to 0.4% of memory CD8 clonotypes were shared across several donors.

Using the deep immunoSEQ assay, multiplex PCR amplified TCR CDR3 regions from genomic DNA. Extracted genomic DNA from each cell subset was spread evenly across all wells of several immunoSEQ 96-well plates, with each plate serving as a replicate. For sorted subsets, each replicate PCR was loaded with 200 ng genomic DNA, equivalent to roughly 30,000 T cell genomes. Purified libraries were measured with a Qubit 3.0 fluorometer, size-checked on a Bioanalyzer 2100, and measured again with the KAPA Library Quantification kit. A separate single-read 150-cycle Illumina NextSeq 550 flow cell was used to sequence each immunoSEQ 96-well plate. As for the authors' bioinformatics: Because the immunoSEQ output included only junctional sequences and no quality scores, the filtering could not be the same as the filtering used for full-length reads. To assign V/J genes and CDR3, sequences were annotated using PyIR, a Python wrapper for IgBLAST v1.9, with IMGT germline references. Reads with weak V/J assignments (E-value above 1e-6), missing CDR3, stop codons, out-of-frame junctions, or ambiguous translated residues were removed. A V3J clonotype was defined by an identical inferred V gene, J gene, and CDR3 amino acid sequence. Percentage overlap between repertoires was calculated by dividing the number of shared unique clonotypes by the size of the smaller repertoire. Three approaches were used to assess repertoire richness: RTK rarefaction, the Chao1 estimator, and Recon v2.1 estimates of unobserved clonotypes. Generation probabilities for all TCRbeta clonotypes obtained by the gDNA method from a handful of donors were computed using OLGA. TCRdb limited this immuneACCESS table to in-frame rearrangements with V and J called. A share of clones is missing; checked studies link under half to unresolved V genes, and the rest is unexplained. The V and J calls and clone size come from that table; D and trimming were worked out from the DNA. This sample comprises millions of clones, 93% of them detected only once. The top ten clones comprise about 0.39% of the sample.

The donors were healthy, HIV-negative adults with no recently reported acute infections or vaccinations. Only Caucasian adults living in Nashville, Tennessee, USA were represented among the donors. Magnetic negative selection was used to enrich CD4+ T cells, after which naive cells were positively selected on CD45RA and the negative fraction became the memory subset. Blood was obtained by leukapheresis, after which PBMCs were separated by Ficoll-Histopaque density gradient centrifugation and cryopreserved in liquid nitrogen vapor phase. Analytical flow cytometry was used to check the purity and quantity of each magnetically sorted T cell population. Genomic DNA was isolated from each sorted fraction and quantified by UV absorbance on a Nanodrop 2000c. This clonotype was sampled from a man aged 18 to 29 in good health. Some clones in this sample may be carry-over from other donors' samples. Sequencing was performed on naive CD4+ T cells from PBMCs. Interpreted using the paper, the cell subset or site label stands for: CD45RA+ positively selected.

Read as DNA, the sequence is TGTGCCAGCAGTCTCCAGGGGGGACTCTCCTACAATGAGCAGTTCTTC. This encodes CASSLQGGLSYNEQFF. This chain joins TRBV28 to TRBJ2-1; TRBD1 is possibly the D segment (7 matching bases). Trimming removed 5 bases from V and 0 bases from J, leaving 14 bases between the germline ends. The CDR3 spans 16 residues, from the cysteine through the phenylalanine. Only the CDR3 region is kept as DNA, spanning 48 bases read in frame from base 1. The germline V gene specifies MDHEN as CDR1 and SYDVKM as CDR2.